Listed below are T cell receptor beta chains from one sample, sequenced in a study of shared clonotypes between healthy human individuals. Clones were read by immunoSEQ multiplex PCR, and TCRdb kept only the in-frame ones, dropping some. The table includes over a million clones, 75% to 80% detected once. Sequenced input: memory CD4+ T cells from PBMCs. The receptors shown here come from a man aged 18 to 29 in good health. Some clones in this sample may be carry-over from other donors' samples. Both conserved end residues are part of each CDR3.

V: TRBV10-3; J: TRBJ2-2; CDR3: CAIRGQGRWELFF
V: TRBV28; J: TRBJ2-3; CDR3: CASSLGREGPDTQYF
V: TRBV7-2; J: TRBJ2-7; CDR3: CASSRNTGYEQYF
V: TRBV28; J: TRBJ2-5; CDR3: CASTLGVRETQYF
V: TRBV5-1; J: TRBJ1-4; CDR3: CASSRRPEGEKLFF
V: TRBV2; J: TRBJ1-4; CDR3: CASSEGARSNEKLFF
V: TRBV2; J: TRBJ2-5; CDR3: CASIPGRHQETQYF
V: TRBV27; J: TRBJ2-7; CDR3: CASRGLAVPSYEQYF
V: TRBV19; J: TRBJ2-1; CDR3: CASSATSGRFDEQFF
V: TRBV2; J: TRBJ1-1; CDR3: CASRERQGAEAFF
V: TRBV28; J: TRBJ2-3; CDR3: CASSWGAATDTQYF
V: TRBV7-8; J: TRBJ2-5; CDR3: CASSLAGRNQETQYF
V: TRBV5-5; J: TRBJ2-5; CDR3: CASSLVGGYGETQYF
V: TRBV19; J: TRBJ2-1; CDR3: CASSNGQGAWNEQFF
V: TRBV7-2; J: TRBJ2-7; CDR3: CASSLLGSPYEQYF
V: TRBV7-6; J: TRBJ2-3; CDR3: CASSFDSPWDTQYF
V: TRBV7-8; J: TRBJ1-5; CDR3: CASSATGLYGQPQHF
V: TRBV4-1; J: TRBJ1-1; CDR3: CASNNLGGLDTEAFF
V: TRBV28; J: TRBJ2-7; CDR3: CASRSHTYEQYF
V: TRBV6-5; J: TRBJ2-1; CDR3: CASSYSGSGSGGLFF
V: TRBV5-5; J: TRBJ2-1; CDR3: CASSAGQPSSYNEQFF
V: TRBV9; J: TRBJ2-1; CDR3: CASTLSGSYNEQFF
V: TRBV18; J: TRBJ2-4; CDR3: CASSPPGTIENIQYF
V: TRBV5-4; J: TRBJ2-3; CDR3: CASSTTHTDTQYF
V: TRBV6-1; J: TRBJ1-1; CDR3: CASSEGRNTEAFF
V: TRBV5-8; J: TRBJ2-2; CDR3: CASSPRGPGELFF
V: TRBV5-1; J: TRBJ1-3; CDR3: CASSLEDASSGNTIYF
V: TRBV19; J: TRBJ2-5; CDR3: CASSNGYGQETQYF
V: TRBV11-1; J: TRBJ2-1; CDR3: CASSSRRENEQFF
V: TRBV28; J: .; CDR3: CASSLSGSGTYEQYF
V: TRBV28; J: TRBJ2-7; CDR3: CASSLPSRGRSSYEQYF
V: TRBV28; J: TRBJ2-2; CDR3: CASSLLYRQGPLNTGELFF
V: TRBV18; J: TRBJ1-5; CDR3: CASSSNRNNQPQHF
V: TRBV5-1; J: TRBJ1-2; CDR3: CASSWTGGPSNYGYTF
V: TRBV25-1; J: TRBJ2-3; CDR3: CASSRRTASTDTQYF
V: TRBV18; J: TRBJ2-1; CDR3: CASSTGTAYNEQFF
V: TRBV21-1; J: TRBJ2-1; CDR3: CASSNGPGPRSSYNEQFF
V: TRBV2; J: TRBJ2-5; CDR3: CASNSLGGGETQYF
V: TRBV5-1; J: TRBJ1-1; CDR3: CASSPMTGVDTEAFF
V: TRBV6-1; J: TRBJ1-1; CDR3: CASLLWGGLGTEAFF
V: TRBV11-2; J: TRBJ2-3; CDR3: CASSLRSGRDTDTQYF
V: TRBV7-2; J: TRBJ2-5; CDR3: CASSPGTSGFLETQYF
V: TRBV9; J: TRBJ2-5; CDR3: CASSAGGLAGAGTQYF
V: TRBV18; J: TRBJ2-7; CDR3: CASSLGLPYEQYF
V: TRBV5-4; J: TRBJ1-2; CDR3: CASSGGAAGEGYTF
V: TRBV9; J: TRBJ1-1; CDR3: CASSALDRNTEAFF
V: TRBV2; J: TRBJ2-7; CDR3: CASQTGDYEQYF
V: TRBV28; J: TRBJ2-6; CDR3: CASSFKGRGRPGANVLTF
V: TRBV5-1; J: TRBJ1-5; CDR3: CASSPGRDGTAALLEPQHF
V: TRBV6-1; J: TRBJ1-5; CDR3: CASKGEGQVNQPQHF
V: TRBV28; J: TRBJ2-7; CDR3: CASNAGDHYEQYF
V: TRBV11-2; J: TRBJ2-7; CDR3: CASSLVSGTGIINEQYF
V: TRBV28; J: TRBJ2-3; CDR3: CASGETTDTQYF